This T cell receptor (beta chain) was retrieved from a study of cytomegalovirus exposure and HLA in healthy donors. The study sampled nominally healthy donors, though unrecorded immune exposures were likely. The primer mix had 60 Vbeta and 13 Jbeta primers. The method was immunoSEQ multiplex PCR; TCRdb's version includes in-frame clones alone and lacks a portion of them. This repertoire shows 150,000 to 200,000 clones, over 65% found once; its top ten account for about 3.8%. Study conclusions and caveats: Trimming of TCR beta V- and J-genes showed a link, identified in a later analysis, to a missense DCLRE1C variant. A previous analysis found most TCR beta V segments productive roughly 90% or roughly 30% of the time. It was in a later analysis that TCR association rates were seen to vary by HLA locus, highest for DRB1 and lowest for HLA-C.

The CDR3 extends over 13 amino acids. Germline loops: CDR1 MNHEY, CDR2 SMNVEV (reference sequence). V lost 2 bases, J lost 1 base, and 6 bases lay in between. A note on this clone: The target antigen is unknown.

The sequenced sample was PBMCs. The TCR originated in a woman aged 60 to 75 in good health and CMV-seropositive. The rearrangement links TRBV27 to TRBJ2-7; no clear D gene. CDR3 sequence (DNA): TGTGCCAGCAGTTTACCAGGTTCCTACGAGCAGTACTTC. This sequence encodes CASSLPGSYEQYF.